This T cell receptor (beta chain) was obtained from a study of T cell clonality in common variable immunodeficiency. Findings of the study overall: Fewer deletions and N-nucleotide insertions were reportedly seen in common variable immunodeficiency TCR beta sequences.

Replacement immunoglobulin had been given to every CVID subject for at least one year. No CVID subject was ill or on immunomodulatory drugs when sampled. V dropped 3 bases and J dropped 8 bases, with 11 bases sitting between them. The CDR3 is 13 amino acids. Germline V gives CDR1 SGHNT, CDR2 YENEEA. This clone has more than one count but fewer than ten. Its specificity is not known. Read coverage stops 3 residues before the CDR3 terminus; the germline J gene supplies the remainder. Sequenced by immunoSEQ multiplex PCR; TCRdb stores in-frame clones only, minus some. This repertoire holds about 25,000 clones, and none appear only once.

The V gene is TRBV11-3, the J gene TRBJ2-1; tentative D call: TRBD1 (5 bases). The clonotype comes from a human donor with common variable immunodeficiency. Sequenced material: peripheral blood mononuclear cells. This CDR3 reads CASSFAGRDEQFF. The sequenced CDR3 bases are TGTGCCAGCAGCTTCGCTGGCAGGGATGAG. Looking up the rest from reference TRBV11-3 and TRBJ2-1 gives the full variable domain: EAGVVQSPRYKIIEKKQPVAFWCNPISGHNTLYWYLQNLGQGPELLIRYENEEAVDDSQLPKDRFSAERLKGVDSTLKIQPAELGDSAVYLCASSFAGRDEQFFGPGTRLTVL.